This T cell receptor beta chain was sequenced in a study of lymphopenia after photon versus proton radiotherapy. Overall study findings and caveats: Relative stability marked proton patients; photon patients lost diversity and naive cells. After the lymphocyte nadir, photon-treated repertoires showed oligoclonal expansion, especially of CD8+ Temra cells. Authors raise, but do not show, better survival with proton therapy. Post-nadir TCR diversity decline inversely tracked overall survival among those who died.

The data were produced by immunoSEQ multiplex PCR, yet TCRdb's version contains in-frame clones alone and is incomplete. The sample carries tens of thousands of clones, nearly 95% recorded once. V lost 4 bases, J lost 2 bases, and 14 bases lay in between. The CDR3 is 15 amino acids. Germline V gene lookup returns CDR1 MNHEY and CDR2 SVGAGI. A note on this clone: Antigen specificity is unknown.

This TCR derives from a woman between 45 and 65 years old with cholangiocarcinoma. This sample comprised peripheral blood, obtained from a patient treated with photon-based radiotherapy. V usage is TRBV6-5 and J usage is TRBJ2-5; a weak D match, TRBD2 (6 bases). The CDR3 coding sequence is TGTGCCAGCAGTTCTGCCTACGGACTACAAGAGACCCAGTACTTC. Its protein product is CASSSAYGLQETQYF.